These T cell receptor beta chains were read from a single sample in a study of CD4 and CD8 cells across lung adenocarcinoma regions. MiXCR was run by TCRdb on the PCR reads, yielding one entry per CDR3 protein. The data hold 20,000 to 25,000 distinct CDR3 sequences, with approximately 49% observed a single time. Sequenced input: CD8+ T cells from the center of a lung tumor. These TCRs come from a female donor with lung adenocarcinoma. The CD4 and CD8 labels of this study may be unreliable. CDR3s include the opening cysteine and the closing phenylalanine or tryptophan. The D gene is left open where the match is weak. The size field is filled for only some rows; it gives once, few, many or a size class.

.,few,TRBV9,TRBJ2-1,TGTGCCAGCAGCGTAGGTGGGACCGGCGGCTCCTACAATGAGCAGTTCTTC,CASSVGGTGGSYNEQFF
.,.,TRBV10-3,TRBJ2-7,TGTGCCACAGGAGGACAGACCACCTACGAGCAGTACTTC,CATGGQTTYEQYF
.,.,TRBV10-1,TRBJ2-7,TGCGCCATTAGCTCATGGGGGAGGAGCTCCTACGAGCAGTACTTC,CAISSWGRSSYEQYF
.,few,TRBV6-1,TRBJ2-1,TGTGCCAGCAGTAAGGGGGCTAGCGGGTATTACAATGAGCAGTTCTTC,CASSKGASGYYNEQFF
.,.,TRBV27,TRBJ2-4,TGTGCCAGCGGGGGGCGTGTAGAAGACATCCAGTACTTC,CASGGRVEDIQYF
.,many,TRBV6-2/TRBV6-3,TRBJ2-3,TGTGCCAGCAGTCAACCCCGACGCACAGATACGCAGTATTTT,CASSQPRRTDTQYF
TRBD2,.,TRBV14,TRBJ2-7,TGTGCCAGCAGCCAGACTAGCGGGAGAGGCCTCTACGAGCAGTACTTC,CASSQTSGRGLYEQYF
TRBD2,.,TRBV10-1,TRBJ2-1,TGCGCCAGCAGACTAGCGGGATCCTACAATGAGCAGTTCTTC,CASRLAGSYNEQFF
.,medium-sized,TRBV6-5,TRBJ2-5,TGTGCCAGCAAAGCCCAGGTAGAAGAGACCCAGTACTTC,CASKAQVEETQYF
.,.,TRBV10-3,TRBJ2-3,TGTGCCGTGGGATATGGCGGCCGGGCCGGAGATACGCAGTATTTC,CAVGYGGRAGDTQYF
TRBD2,.,TRBV10-1,TRBJ2-2,TGCGCCAGCAGTTTTAGCGGGAGAGGGAACACCGGGGAGCTGTTTTTT,CASSFSGRGNTGELFF
.,medium-sized,TRBV27,TRBJ2-7,TGTGCCAGCAGCGCTAGACTCGACGAGCAGTACTTC,CASSARLDEQYF
.,.,TRBV6-5,TRBJ2-2,TGTGCCAGCAGTTACCTAAAACGGCGGAGGGGGGGCACCGGGGCGCTGTATTTT,CASSYLKRRRGGTGALYF
.,.,TRBV10-1,TRBJ2-3,TGCGCCAGCAGTGAGTCGGGCAGGGATATAGATACGCAGTATTTT,CASSESGRDIDTQYF
TRBD1,.,TRBV30,TRBJ2-5,TGTGCCTGGAGTGTCCCCCGGGACAGGGTTAAGGAGACCCAGTACTTC,CAWSVPRDRVKETQYF
.,once,TRBV6-1,TRBJ2-3,TGTGCGGGCAGGGGGGGGCGTGCCCTAGATACGCAGTATTTC,CAGRGGRALDTQYF
TRBD2,.,TRBV6-1,TRBJ2-3,TGTGCCGGCAGTGAAGCGGGACTAGGGGGAGGGAGCACAGATACCCAGTATTTT,CAGSEAGLGGGSTDTQYF
.,large,TRBV6-1,TRBJ2-3,TGTGCCAGCAGTGAACAGAGGTCATCAGATACGCAGTATTTT,CASSEQRSSDTQYF
.,few,TRBV12-3/TRBV12-4,TRBJ1-2,TGTGCCAGCAGTTTCAAGGGAGGTGGCTACACCTTC,CASSFKGGGYTF
.,many,TRBV20-1,TRBJ1-4,TGCAGTGCCATAAGGGGGGGCAATGAAAAACTGTTTTTT,CSAIRGGNEKLFF
.,.,TRBV27,TRBJ2-5,TGTGCCAGCGCGGGGCTCGGGCGCTGCGACCAAGAGACCCAGTACTTC,CASAGLGRCDQETQYF
.,medium-sized,TRBV6-5,TRBJ1-2,TGTGCCAGCAGTTACGGGACGTCCCGGGGCTATGGCTACACCTTC,CASSYGTSRGYGYTF
TRBD2,few,TRBV6-1,TRBJ2-7,TGTGCCAGCAGTGAATGGGCGGGGGGCTCCTACGAGCAGTACTTC,CASSEWAGGSYEQYF
.,.,TRBV3-1,TRBJ2-4,TGTGCCAGCGGGGGCGGGGGCCCGGCCAAAGACATTCAGTACTTC,CASGGGGPAKDIQYF
TRBD2,.,TRBV10-2,TRBJ2-3,TGCGCCAGCAGTGAGCCCCGTGGGACTAGCGGCGATGGGGATACGCAGTATTTT,CASSEPRGTSGDGDTQYF
.,.,TRBV10-2,TRBJ1-1,TGCACCAGCAGTGAGTCGGTCCGGGCTATGAACACTGAAGCTTTCTTC,CTSSESVRAMNTEAFF
.,few,TRBV7-2,TRBJ2-4,TGTGCCAGCAGCTACCGCGGGGCCGGAGCCAAAAACATTCAGTACTTC,CASSYRGAGAKNIQYF
.,medium-sized,TRBV10-2,TRBJ2-1,TGCGCCAGCAGTGAGCTGGGGAGCAATGAGCAGTTCTTC,CASSELGSNEQFF
.,large,TRBV27,TRBJ2-7,TGTGCCAGCAGCTATGTACTAGCCGGAACCTACGAGCAGTACTTC,CASSYVLAGTYEQYF